The clone carrying this TCR beta chain was recorded at least ten times. The CDR3 length is 15 residues. The V gene lost 5 bases and the J gene lost 0 bases, with 10 bases spanning the gap. The data are from a study of T cell repertoires in cytomegalovirus infection. Study details: Both a matching HLA type and CMV infection were indicated by public TCR beta signatures.

TCRdb reanalysed the reads using MiXCR and keeps one entry per CDR3 protein. The sample has about 100,000 distinct CDR3 sequences, about 17% seen once; the top ten hold 6.5% to 9.5%. The receptor's source is a human donor in good health (CMV status not recorded). Some clones in this sample may be carry-over from other donors' samples. V and J are TRBV12-3 or TRBV12-4 and TRBJ1-4; perhaps TRBD1 as D (6 bases). Sequenced material: PBMCs. The CDR3 bases are TGTGCCAGCAGTCAGTCAGGGGCAACTAATGAAAAACTGTTTTTT. Translation gives CASSQSGATNEKLFF.